Below are 11 T cell receptor beta chains sequenced from a single sample in a study of spatial heterogeneity in lung cancer. The time point here: sample taken at primary tumor resection. Whole RNA, isolated from tumor, nontumor lung or frozen PBMC, was sequenced without prior sorting. TCRdb passed the 5' RACE reads through MiXCR, listing each CDR3 protein once. The sample lists about 28,000 distinct CDR3 sequences, about 8.8% occurring once. Here the sequenced sample was PBMCs, taken at surgery. These receptor sequences come from a female donor with early-stage non-small cell lung cancer.

This clonotype came up many times. The chain combines TRBV5-1 with TRBJ1-4; D call uncertain. V lost 6 bases and J lost 1, with 10 bases in between. There are 14 residues in the CDR3. CDR1 is SGHRS and CDR2 is YFSETQ in the germline V gene. The DNA of the CDR3 is TGCGCCAGCACCGCATGGGGAACTAATGAAAAACTGTTTTTT. This translates into CASTAWGTNEKLFF.

At least ten counts were recorded for this clonotype. CDR3 coding DNA: TGTGCCAGCAGCCCAGGGAATGCGGCAGATACGCAGTATTTT. It codes for CASSPGNAADTQYF. The genes are TRBV7-3 and TRBJ2-3; tentative D call: TRBD1 (5 bases). The CDR3 is 14 amino acids. V shed 5 bases and J shed 4 bases, with 13 bases lying between them. Germline values: CDR1 SGHTA, CDR2 FQGTGA.

This clonotype was found many times. The gene calls are TRBV10-3 and TRBJ2-3; 8 positions agree with TRBD2. This CDR3 has 14 residues. Looked up from germline, CDR1 is ENHRY and CDR2 is SYGVKD. With 7 bases clipped from V and 0 bases from J, the junction kept 3 bases outside the gene matches. The CDR3 sequence: CAIKSSGSTDTQYF. For the CDR3, the DNA is TGTGCCATCAAATCTAGCGGGAGCACAGATACGCAGTATTTT.

This clonotype was detected many times. The V gene is TRBV7-6, the J gene TRBJ2-1; D may be TRBD2 (5 bases). Germline values: CDR1 SGHVS, CDR2 FNYEAQ. V was clipped by 6 bases and J by 7 bases, with 10 bases between them. The CDR3 spans 12 residues. The CDR3 protein is CASSSVGNEQFF. CDR3 nucleotides: TGTGCCAGCAGTAGCGTAGGAAATGAGCAGTTCTTC. Using reference TRBV7-6 and TRBJ2-1 for the parts outside the CDR3, the full variable domain is GAGVSQSPRYKVTKRGQDVALRCDPISGHVSLYWYRQALGQGPEFLTYFNYEAQQDKSGLPNDRFSAERPEGSISTLTIQRTEQRDSAMYRCASSSVGNEQFFGPGTRLTVL.

This clonotype was observed many times. The V gene is TRBV28, the J gene TRBJ2-1; 11 nucleotides match TRBD2. CDR1 and CDR2 (germline): MDHEN, SYDVKM. The ends lost 7 bases at V and 7 bases at J; junction bases unmatched: 12. This CDR3 is built from 16 residues. The CDR3 loop is CASTPSLAGVSNEQFF. The CDR3 DNA is TGTGCCAGCACTCCTTCACTAGCGGGAGTTTCGAATGAGCAGTTCTTC. Full variable domain (outside the CDR3, taken from reference TRBV28 and TRBJ2-1): DVKVTQSSRYLVKRTGEKVFLECVQDMDHENMFWYRQDPGLGLRLIYFSYDVKMKEKGDIPEGYSVSREKKERFSLILESASTNQTSMYLCASTPSLAGVSNEQFFGPGTRLTVL.

Ten or more counts support this clonotype. V usage is TRBV4-1 and J usage is TRBJ1-5; D perhaps matches TRBD1 (5 bases). V was cut by 4 bases and J by 6 bases, with 10 bases left in between. Germline V lookup: CDR1 MGHRA, CDR2 YSYEKL. This CDR3 spans 13 amino acids. This chain's CDR3 is CASSPREGQPQHF. Here the CDR3 DNA reads TGCGCCAGCAGCCCCAGGGAAGGTCAGCCCCAGCATTTT.

This clonotype came up many times. The chain links TRBV4-2 to TRBJ2-1; D not resolved. Germline V CDR1 and CDR2: LGHNA, YNFKEQ. The V end was cut by 0 bases, the J end by 10 bases, with 10 bases between. This CDR3 spans 13 amino acids. The DNA for the CDR3 is TGTGCCAGCAGCCAAGATCTGGGCGGAGAGCAGTTCTTC. It codes for CASSQDLGGEQFF.

Note on this clonotype: A much larger clone sits a single nucleotide away, making a read error possible. This sequence joins TRBV19 and TRBJ1-2; D is ambiguous. Germline V CDR1 and CDR2: LNHDA, SQIVND (reference sequence). This CDR3 has 16 residues. CDR3 DNA: TGTGTCAGTAGTATATGGGTTAGGGCCTCTTCGCGGGGCTACACCTTC. It codes for CVSSIWVRASSRGYTF.

The table lists this clonotype with many counts. This chain links TRBV4-3 with TRBJ2-4; 8 nucleotides match TRBD1. Trimming removed 3 bases from V and 5 bases from J; junction bases left unmatched: 6. Germline V gene lookup returns CDR1 LGHNA and CDR2 YSLEER. This CDR3 contains 15 residues. CDR3 sequence reads: CASSHDQGAQNIQYF. CDR3 coding DNA: TGCGCCAGCAGCCATGACCAGGGGGCCCAAAACATTCAGTACTTC.

This clonotype was seen at least ten times. The gene calls are TRBV20-1 and TRBJ2-7; TRBD2 aligns across 8 bases. CDR3 length equals 16 residues. Trimming cost V 3 bases and J 0 bases; bases outside gene matches: 10. Germline values: CDR1 DFQATT, CDR2 SNEGSKA (reference sequence). In DNA, the CDR3 is TGCAGTGCTAGGTGGGGACTAGTCCCGGGCTCCTACGAGCAGTACTTC. Translated, it gives CSARWGLVPGSYEQYF.

This clonotype was counted only a few times. This sequence joins TRBV19 and TRBJ2-3; 11 nucleotides match TRBD2. V shed 4 bases and J 5 bases; nucleotides not matched to a gene: 5. CDR1 is LNHDA and CDR2 is SQIVND in the germline V gene (reference sequence). CDR3 length: 15 amino acids. The CDR3 region has the DNA TGTGCCAGTAGTACCTCACTAGCGGGGGAAGATACGCAGTATTTT. Its translation: CASSTSLAGEDTQYF.